This is a list of T cell receptor beta chains from one sample in a study of blood T cells in healthy people across ages. TCRdb reanalysed the 5' RACE reads using MiXCR and keeps one entry per CDR3 protein. The table lists over a million distinct CDR3 sequences, roughly 59% of them singletons. The specimen was blood. The origin of the receptors is a man aged 18 to 29 in good health. Both conserved end residues are part of each CDR3. Each record gives: CDR3 protein, CDR3 DNA, D gene, V gene, J gene, clone size. The D gene is left open where the match is weak. Expanded clones get a size class; other rows say once, few or many, or leave the size out.

CDR3 protein: CASSQELAPTDTQYF
CDR3 DNA: TGTGCCAGCAGCCAAGAGCTAGCCCCCACAGATACGCAGTATTTT
D gene: NA
V gene: TRBV4-2
J gene: TRBJ2-3
clone size: once

CDR3 protein: CASSPVRGGYTF
CDR3 DNA: TGCGCCAGCAGCCCGGTCAGGGGCGGCTACACCTTC
D gene: NA
V gene: TRBV4-1
J gene: TRBJ1-2
clone size: few

CDR3 protein: CASSSIQGRSSYNEQFF
CDR3 DNA: TGTGCCAGCAGTTCCATCCAGGGACGGTCTTCCTACAATGAGCAGTTCTTC
D gene: NA
V gene: TRBV27
J gene: TRBJ2-1
clone size: once

CDR3 protein: CSVEGRASEKEIGYEQYF
CDR3 DNA: TGCAGCGTTGAAGGGAGGGCTAGCGAGAAGGAGATCGGCTACGAGCAGTACTTC
D gene: NA
V gene: TRBV29-1
J gene: TRBJ2-7
clone size: NA

CDR3 protein: CASSPPPSGPQETQYF
CDR3 DNA: TGTGCCAGCAGCCCCCCCCCTAGCGGGCCGCAAGAGACCCAGTACTTC
D gene: TRBD2
V gene: TRBV6-2/TRBV6-3
J gene: TRBJ2-5
clone size: NA

CDR3 protein: CASRIRTSSYEQYF
CDR3 DNA: TGTGCCAGCCGTATTAGGACGAGCTCCTACGAGCAGTACTTC
D gene: NA
V gene: TRBV27
J gene: TRBJ2-7
clone size: few

CDR3 protein: CARTPLRGNNEQFF
CDR3 DNA: TGTGCCAGAACCCCTCTCCGGGGAAACAATGAGCAGTTCTTC
D gene: NA
V gene: TRBV7-9
J gene: TRBJ2-1
clone size: NA

CDR3 protein: CAISAPDSYGYTF
CDR3 DNA: TGTGCCATCAGTGCGCCGGACAGCTATGGCTACACCTTC
D gene: NA
V gene: TRBV10-3
J gene: TRBJ1-2
clone size: few

CDR3 protein: CASSQPGQGGYTF
CDR3 DNA: TGTGCCAGCAGCCAACCGGGACAGGGGGGCTACACCTTC
D gene: TRBD1
V gene: TRBV4-2
J gene: TRBJ1-2
clone size: NA

CDR3 protein: CASRGQGGEYGYTF
CDR3 DNA: TGTGCCAGCAGGGGACAGGGGGGAGAATATGGCTACACCTTC
D gene: TRBD1
V gene: TRBV7-9
J gene: TRBJ1-2
clone size: NA

CDR3 protein: CASSLLTSNGEQFF
CDR3 DNA: TGTGCCAGCAGCCTCCTTACTAGCAATGGTGAGCAGTTCTTC
D gene: NA
V gene: TRBV3-1
J gene: TRBJ2-1
clone size: few

CDR3 protein: CASSQGAGAEKGEQYF
CDR3 DNA: TGTGCCAGCAGCCAAGGAGCGGGAGCCGAAAAAGGGGAGCAGTACTTC
D gene: TRBD2
V gene: TRBV3-1
J gene: TRBJ2-7
clone size: NA

CDR3 protein: CASSVRGGDTRYF
CDR3 DNA: TGTGCCAGCAGCGTCAGGGGAGGCGATACGCGGTATTTT
D gene: NA
V gene: TRBV4-2
J gene: TRBJ2-3
clone size: NA

CDR3 protein: CATSREPGTDTQYF
CDR3 DNA: TGTGCCACCAGCAGAGAACCCGGGACAGATACGCAGTATTTT
D gene: NA
V gene: TRBV15
J gene: TRBJ2-3
clone size: NA

CDR3 protein: CASSLLGDRFPYGYTF
CDR3 DNA: TGTGCCAGCAGCCTCCTTGGGGACAGGTTCCCCTATGGCTACACCTTC
D gene: TRBD1
V gene: TRBV7-2
J gene: TRBJ1-2
clone size: NA

CDR3 protein: CASTPDRVAKNIQYF
CDR3 DNA: TGTGCCAGCACTCCAGACCGGGTAGCCAAAAACATTCAGTACTTC
D gene: NA
V gene: TRBV6-2/TRBV6-3
J gene: TRBJ2-4
clone size: NA

CDR3 protein: CATSRGQENEKLFF
CDR3 DNA: TGTGCCACCAGCAGAGGACAGGAGAACGAAAAACTGTTTTTT
D gene: NA
V gene: TRBV15
J gene: TRBJ1-4
clone size: few

CDR3 protein: CASSRDRIFSNEQFF
CDR3 DNA: TGTGCCAGCAGCCGGGACAGGATCTTTTCGAATGAGCAGTTCTTC
D gene: TRBD1
V gene: TRBV14
J gene: TRBJ2-1
clone size: NA

CDR3 protein: CASSFGGIPETQYF
CDR3 DNA: TGTGCCAGCAGTTTCGGCGGGATCCCTGAGACCCAGTACTTC
D gene: NA
V gene: TRBV28
J gene: TRBJ2-5
clone size: once

CDR3 protein: CASSLMTSGGADTQYF
CDR3 DNA: TGCGCCAGTAGCCTAATGACTAGCGGGGGGGCAGATACGCAGTATTTT
D gene: TRBD2
V gene: TRBV5-1
J gene: TRBJ2-3
clone size: once

CDR3 protein: CASSEFYTKYGYTF
CDR3 DNA: TGTGCCAGCAGTGAATTCTACACCAAGTATGGCTACACCTTC
D gene: NA
V gene: TRBV2
J gene: TRBJ1-2
clone size: NA

CDR3 protein: CSARDRGQVSYGYTF
CDR3 DNA: TGCAGTGCTAGAGATCGGGGACAGGTTAGCTATGGCTACACCTTC
D gene: TRBD1
V gene: TRBV20-1
J gene: TRBJ1-2
clone size: NA

CDR3 protein: CASSQFRTDYGYTF
CDR3 DNA: TGTGCCAGCAGCCAATTCCGGACAGATTATGGCTACACCTTC
D gene: NA
V gene: TRBV3-1
J gene: TRBJ1-2
clone size: NA

CDR3 protein: CSATLGANIQYF
CDR3 DNA: TGCAGTGCCACCCTAGGGGCAAACATTCAGTACTTC
D gene: NA
V gene: TRBV20-1
J gene: TRBJ2-4
clone size: NA

CDR3 protein: CASSLRGDSLLDTIYF
CDR3 DNA: TGTGCCAGCAGCCTCCGTGGAGACAGTCTCTTGGACACCATATATTTT
D gene: NA
V gene: TRBV9
J gene: TRBJ1-3
clone size: NA

CDR3 protein: CSVETGVQETQFF
CDR3 DNA: TGCAGCGTTGAAACAGGGGTCCAAGAGACCCAGTTCTTC
D gene: TRBD1
V gene: TRBV29-1
J gene: TRBJ2-1
clone size: NA

CDR3 protein: CASSAGPWGGYTF
CDR3 DNA: TGTGCCAGCAGTGCGGGACCTTGGGGTGGCTACACCTTC
D gene: NA
V gene: TRBV27
J gene: TRBJ1-2
clone size: NA

CDR3 protein: CASSQRPGTGSQETQYF
CDR3 DNA: TGCGCCAGCAGCCAAAGACCCGGGACAGGTAGTCAAGAGACCCAGTACTTC
D gene: TRBD1
V gene: TRBV4-3
J gene: TRBJ2-5
clone size: few

CDR3 protein: CAWSGEGYNSPLHF
CDR3 DNA: TGTGCCTGGTCGGGGGAGGGCTATAATTCACCCCTCCACTTT
D gene: NA
V gene: TRBV30
J gene: TRBJ1-6
clone size: NA

CDR3 protein: CASSQPSGSATYNEQFF
CDR3 DNA: TGCGCCAGCAGCCAACCTAGCGGGAGCGCGACCTACAATGAGCAGTTCTTC
D gene: TRBD2
V gene: TRBV4-1
J gene: TRBJ2-1
clone size: once

CDR3 protein: CAVKRSSGRKTDTQYF
CDR3 DNA: TGTGCCGTCAAGAGATCTAGCGGGAGGAAAACAGATACGCAGTATTTT
D gene: TRBD2
V gene: TRBV2
J gene: TRBJ2-3
clone size: NA

CDR3 protein: CASSRTSGRWSTDTQYF
CDR3 DNA: TGCGCCAGCAGCCGGACTAGCGGGAGATGGAGCACAGATACGCAGTATTTT
D gene: TRBD2
V gene: TRBV5-1
J gene: TRBJ2-3
clone size: NA

CDR3 protein: CASSPGGSPLHF
CDR3 DNA: TGTGCCAGCAGCCCAGGGGGTTCACCCCTCCACTTT
D gene: TRBD1
V gene: TRBV4-2
J gene: TRBJ1-6
clone size: few

CDR3 protein: CASSPLSSFHGYTF
CDR3 DNA: TGTGCCAGCAGTCCACTCAGTTCGTTTCATGGCTACACCTTC
D gene: NA
V gene: TRBV28
J gene: TRBJ1-2
clone size: NA

CDR3 protein: CASGTAAQGTQYF
CDR3 DNA: TGTGCCAGCGGGACGGCCGCCCAGGGGACCCAGTACTTC
D gene: NA
V gene: TRBV27
J gene: TRBJ2-5
clone size: NA

CDR3 protein: CASSLGHLGFQETQYF
CDR3 DNA: TGTGCCAGCAGCCTCGGACACCTAGGGTTCCAAGAGACCCAGTACTTC
D gene: NA
V gene: TRBV11-2
J gene: TRBJ2-5
clone size: once

CDR3 protein: CASSVAGRDTDTQYF
CDR3 DNA: TGTGCCAGCAGCGTAGCTGGGCGGGATACAGATACGCAGTATTTT
D gene: NA
V gene: TRBV9
J gene: TRBJ2-3
clone size: few

CDR3 protein: CASSEPLATRGEQFF
CDR3 DNA: TGTGCCAGCAGTGAACCACTAGCAACTCGAGGAGAGCAGTTCTTC
D gene: NA
V gene: TRBV25-1
J gene: TRBJ2-1
clone size: NA

CDR3 protein: CAISSTSGGPVNEQFF
CDR3 DNA: TGTGCCATCAGTTCGACGAGCGGGGGGCCGGTGAATGAGCAGTTCTTC
D gene: TRBD2
V gene: TRBV10-3
J gene: TRBJ2-1
clone size: NA

CDR3 protein: CASSDMVYGYTF
CDR3 DNA: TGTGCCAGCAGTGACATGGTGTATGGCTACACCTTC
D gene: NA
V gene: TRBV25-1
J gene: TRBJ1-2
clone size: NA

CDR3 protein: CATSNFGTPNEQFF
CDR3 DNA: TGTGCCACCAGCAACTTCGGGACGCCCAATGAGCAGTTCTTC
D gene: NA
V gene: TRBV15
J gene: TRBJ2-1
clone size: few

CDR3 protein: CAIRQRYEQYF
CDR3 DNA: TGTGCCATCCGACAGCGCTACGAGCAGTACTTC
D gene: NA
V gene: TRBV24-1
J gene: TRBJ2-7
clone size: NA

CDR3 protein: CSATAGVETQYF
CDR3 DNA: TGCAGTGCTACCGCAGGGGTGGAGACCCAGTACTTC
D gene: NA
V gene: TRBV20-1
J gene: TRBJ2-5
clone size: few

CDR3 protein: CASSPSPGQILSSSYEQYF
CDR3 DNA: TGTGCCAGCAGCCCCAGCCCTGGGCAGATTCTCTCCTCCTCCTACGAGCAGTACTTC
D gene: NA
V gene: TRBV5-5
J gene: TRBJ2-7
clone size: NA

CDR3 protein: CSAHRAGSPLHF
CDR3 DNA: TGCAGTGCTCACCGGGCCGGGTCACCCCTCCACTTT
D gene: NA
V gene: TRBV20-1
J gene: TRBJ1-6
clone size: NA

CDR3 protein: CASRVRGTGFYEQYF
CDR3 DNA: TGTGCCAGCAGGGTGAGAGGGACAGGGTTCTACGAGCAGTACTTC
D gene: TRBD1
V gene: TRBV27
J gene: TRBJ2-7
clone size: NA

CDR3 protein: CASSQDRDYNDEQYF
CDR3 DNA: TGCGCCAGCAGCCAAGATCGGGACTACAACGACGAGCAGTACTTC
D gene: TRBD2
V gene: TRBV4-1
J gene: TRBJ2-7
clone size: NA

CDR3 protein: CRPGQGSEQYF
CDR3 DNA: TGCAGGCCGGGACAGGGGAGCGAGCAGTACTTC
D gene: TRBD1
V gene: TRBV20-1
J gene: TRBJ2-7
clone size: NA

CDR3 protein: CASSPSAGPITDTQYF
CDR3 DNA: TGCGCCAGCAGCCCATCGGCGGGACCGATCACAGATACGCAGTATTTT
D gene: NA
V gene: TRBV4-1
J gene: TRBJ2-3
clone size: NA

CDR3 protein: CASTGGRSYGYTF
CDR3 DNA: TGTGCCAGCACCGGAGGCAGAAGTTATGGCTACACCTTC
D gene: NA
V gene: TRBV12-3/TRBV12-4
J gene: TRBJ1-2
clone size: NA

CDR3 protein: CASSLPGTPRHQPQHF
CDR3 DNA: TGTGCCAGCAGCCTCCCGGGGACCCCACGCCATCAGCCCCAGCATTTT
D gene: NA
V gene: TRBV7-2
J gene: TRBJ1-5
clone size: NA

CDR3 protein: CSVERTRYEQYF
CDR3 DNA: TGCAGCGTTGAAAGGACACGCTACGAGCAGTACTTC
D gene: NA
V gene: TRBV29-1
J gene: TRBJ2-7
clone size: few

CDR3 protein: CASRKGGYGYTF
CDR3 DNA: TGTGCCAGCAGGAAGGGAGGCTATGGCTACACCTTC
D gene: NA
V gene: TRBV6-4
J gene: TRBJ1-2
clone size: NA

CDR3 protein: CASPTSQVSKSSYNSPLHF
CDR3 DNA: TGTGCCAGCCCTACCTCACAGGTTTCTAAGAGCTCCTATAATTCACCCCTCCACTTT
D gene: NA
V gene: TRBV27
J gene: TRBJ1-6
clone size: few

CDR3 protein: CASSHLGSGGASEDEQYF
CDR3 DNA: TGTGCCAGCAGCCACTTGGGTAGCGGGGGGGCCTCTGAGGACGAGCAGTACTTC
D gene: TRBD2
V gene: TRBV7-6
J gene: TRBJ2-7
clone size: NA